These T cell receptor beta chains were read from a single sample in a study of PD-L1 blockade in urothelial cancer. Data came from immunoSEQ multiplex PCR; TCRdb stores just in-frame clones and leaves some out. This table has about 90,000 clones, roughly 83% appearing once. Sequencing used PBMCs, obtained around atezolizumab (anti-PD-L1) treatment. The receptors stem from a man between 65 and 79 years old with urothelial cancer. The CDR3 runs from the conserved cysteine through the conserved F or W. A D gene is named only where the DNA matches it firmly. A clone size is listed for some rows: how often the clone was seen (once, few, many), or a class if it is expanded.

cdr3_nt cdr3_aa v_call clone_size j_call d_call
TGTGCCAGCAGTAAGACAGAATACGAGCAGTACTTC CASSKTEYEQYF TRBV2 . TRBJ2-7 .
TGTGCCAGCAGTGATGACAGGGTGGTATCTTCACCCCTCCACTTT CASSDDRVVSSPLHF TRBV6-1 . TRBJ1-6 TRBD1
TGTGCCAGCAGTCGACAGGGGGTTGCTTCTGGAAACACCATATATTTT CASSRQGVASGNTIYF TRBV7-8 . TRBJ1-3 TRBD1
TGTGCCAGCAGCATCAGACAGGGGAAAAACATTCAGTACTTC CASSIRQGKNIQYF TRBV13 . TRBJ2-4 TRBD1
TGTGCCAGCACGACAGGCCTGAACACTGAAGCTTTCTTT CASTTGLNTEAFF TRBV2 . TRBJ1-1 .
TGCGCCAGCAGCCAAGATCGGAGCTCTGGGGCCAACGTCCTGACTTTC CASSQDRSSGANVLTF TRBV4-1 . TRBJ2-6 .
TGCGCCAGCAGCTTGAACGGGGAGGATAAAGCTTTCTTT CASSLNGEDKAFF TRBV5-1 few TRBJ1-1 .
TGCGCCAGCAGTGAAGCGGTAGCGGGGGGGCAGGTCACCGGGGAGCTGTTTTTT CASSEAVAGGQVTGELFF TRBV10-2 . TRBJ2-2 TRBD2
TGTGCCAGCAGCCTCAACTATATTGGGGGACAGGGGGCGACTCAGCCCCAGCATTTT CASSLNYIGGQGATQPQHF TRBV7-2 few TRBJ1-5 TRBD1
TGTGCCAGTAAAGTGACAAGCAATCAGCCCCAGCATTTT CASKVTSNQPQHF TRBV19 . TRBJ1-5 .
TGCGCCAGCAGCGGCAGGACAGTTAGCACAGATACGCAGTATTTT CASSGRTVSTDTQYF TRBV5-1 . TRBJ2-3 .
TGTGCCAGTAGGCGGGAGCGGGATGAGCAGTTCTTC CASRRERDEQFF TRBV19 once TRBJ2-1 TRBD2
TGTGCCAGCCTGGGAGGGGTATTCACCGGGGAGCTGTTTTTT CASLGGVFTGELFF TRBV11-1 few TRBJ2-2 TRBD2
TGTGCCAGCAGTATAGGACAGGGGAAAGAGACCCAGTACTTC CASSIGQGKETQYF TRBV7-6 . TRBJ2-5 TRBD1
TGTGCCAGCAGTGAAGCCCGACTTGACACAGATACGCAGTATTTT CASSEARLDTDTQYF TRBV6-1 . TRBJ2-3 .
TGTGCCAGCAGGATCGGGAGCGGAGGGAACACTGAAGCTTTCTTT CASRIGSGGNTEAFF TRBV6-6 . TRBJ1-1 .
TGCGCCAGCAGCACACCACCCGGACTAGCGGGAGGGAATAACAATGAGCAGTTCTTC CASSTPPGLAGGNNNEQFF TRBV10-1 . TRBJ2-1 TRBD2
TGTGCCAGCAGCCGCGGAGTGCCGACTAATGAAAAACTGTTTTTT CASSRGVPTNEKLFF TRBV5-6 . TRBJ1-4 .
TGTGCCAGCAGCCAAGAATCAGTGAACTCTGGAAACACCATATATTTT CASSQESVNSGNTIYF TRBV5-4 . TRBJ1-3 .
TGTGCCAGCAGTGAAGAAGCGGGAGTGGATACGCAGTATTTT CASSEEAGVDTQYF TRBV2 . TRBJ2-3 TRBD2
TGTGCCAGCAGCGACACCTCGGGACTAGCGGGAGAGACCCAGTACTTC CASSDTSGLAGETQYF TRBV9 few TRBJ2-5 TRBD2
TGTGCCAGCAGCCAGAGCGGGGGGTCCTACAATGAGCAGTTCTTC CASSQSGGSYNEQFF TRBV7-9 . TRBJ2-1 TRBD2
TGTGCCAGCAGCTCGGCAGGGGGCAGGAACGAGCAGTACTTC CASSSAGGRNEQYF TRBV7-9 . TRBJ2-7 TRBD1
TGTGCCAGCAGCCGAGACAGGGACACTGAAGCTTTCTTT CASSRDRDTEAFF TRBV7-9 . TRBJ1-1 TRBD1
TGTGCCAGCAGTGGCGACAGGGAAGAGACCCAGTACTTC CASSGDREETQYF TRBV6-1 . TRBJ2-5 TRBD1
TGTGCCAGCTCACCTACTCGGGAGGGGGACACTGAAGCTTTCTTT CASSPTREGDTEAFF TRBV18 . TRBJ1-1 .
TGCGCCAGCAGCTTGGATCCGGGGGGGCCGGGAGATACGCAGTATTTT CASSLDPGGPGDTQYF TRBV5-1 . TRBJ2-3 TRBD2
TGTGCCAGCAGCTTAGCAGGACTAGCGGGAAGATCCTACAATGAGCAGTTCTTC CASSLAGLAGRSYNEQFF TRBV7-9 . TRBJ2-1 TRBD2
TGTGCCAGCGGACCGGCGGGAGGTTACAATGAGCAGTTCTTC CASGPAGGYNEQFF TRBV7-9 . TRBJ2-1 TRBD2
TGTGCCAGCAGGTCCTTAGCGGGGGGGTACAATGAGCAGTTCTTC CASRSLAGGYNEQFF TRBV11-2 few TRBJ2-1 TRBD2
TGTGCCAGCAGCGGGGCCGGGAGAGCCTATGGCTACACCTTC CASSGAGRAYGYTF TRBV7-8 . TRBJ1-2 .
TGTGCCAGCAGCTTGGACCCGGGACAGGGTCAGCCCCAGCATTTT CASSLDPGQGQPQHF TRBV5-5 . TRBJ1-5 TRBD1
TGCGCCAGCAGCTCGTCTAGCGGGAGTGTCTACGAGCAGTACTTC CASSSSSGSVYEQYF TRBV5-1 . TRBJ2-7 TRBD2
TGTGCCAGCTCACCTACCCTGGACAGTTTCTACGAGCAGTACTTC CASSPTLDSFYEQYF TRBV18 once TRBJ2-7 .
TGTGCCAGCAGTTTGAGGGACAGGGTAACTGAAGCTTTCTTT CASSLRDRVTEAFF TRBV27 . TRBJ1-1 TRBD1
TGTGCCAGCAGTTACTCGTCCGAGGAAAAACTGTTTTTT CASSYSSEEKLFF TRBV6-5 . TRBJ1-4 .
TGCAGCGTTTCCGGGACTAGCGATGGTGATGAGCAGTTCTTC CSVSGTSDGDEQFF TRBV29-1 once TRBJ2-1 TRBD2
TGTGCCAGCAGTGGGGTCGGGGGGTCCACCGGGGAGCTGTTTTTT CASSGVGGSTGELFF TRBV2 . TRBJ2-2 TRBD2
TGTGCCAGCAGTGTCGGGGGGACTGGTGCAGATACGCAGTATTTT CASSVGGTGADTQYF TRBV6-5 . TRBJ2-3 TRBD2
TGTGCCAGCAGGGCTCAGGGGTCTCATGGCTACACCTTC CASRAQGSHGYTF TRBV25-1 . TRBJ1-2 .
TGCGCCAGCAGCGAACCAGGGAACACTGAAGCTTTCTTT CASSEPGNTEAFF TRBV5-1 . TRBJ1-1 .
TGTGCCAGCTCATCGATTTATCGGAGCGACCCCTACAATGAGCAGTTCTTC CASSSIYRSDPYNEQFF TRBV18 . TRBJ2-1 .
TGCAGCGTTGAAGAAAGTCGGACAGGGACTAACTATGGCTACACCTTC CSVEESRTGTNYGYTF TRBV29-1 . TRBJ1-2 TRBD1
TGTGCCAGCAGTGGTCGCGGGGGCGTCAACAGCTACGAGCAGTACTTC CASSGRGGVNSYEQYF TRBV5-4 once TRBJ2-7 .
TGTGCCAGCAGTGAATGGGCGCGCGGGGCCAACGTCCTGACTTTC CASSEWARGANVLTF TRBV2 . TRBJ2-6 .
TGTGCCAGCAGCACGGACAGACGCCAAGAGACCCAGTACTTC CASSTDRRQETQYF TRBV5-6 few TRBJ2-5 .
TGCGCCAGCAGCCAAACCCAGGACAGGGACAAAAGCGGCTACACCTTC CASSQTQDRDKSGYTF TRBV4-1 . TRBJ1-2 TRBD1
TGTGCCAGCAGTTTAAGGCGGGAGCAGTTCTTC CASSLRREQFF TRBV28 . TRBJ2-1 .
TGTGCCAGCAGCCCTCGCAGGGGAGATACGCAGTATTTT CASSPRRGDTQYF TRBV27 . TRBJ2-3 .
TGTGCCAGCAGGCCGGGACACATGAACACTGAAGCTTTCTTT CASRPGHMNTEAFF TRBV5-4 . TRBJ1-1 .
TGCGCCAGCAGCCAACCGGGTAGTAGATCGACTCGCGGTGAGCAGTTCTTC CASSQPGSRSTRGEQFF TRBV4-1 . TRBJ2-1 .